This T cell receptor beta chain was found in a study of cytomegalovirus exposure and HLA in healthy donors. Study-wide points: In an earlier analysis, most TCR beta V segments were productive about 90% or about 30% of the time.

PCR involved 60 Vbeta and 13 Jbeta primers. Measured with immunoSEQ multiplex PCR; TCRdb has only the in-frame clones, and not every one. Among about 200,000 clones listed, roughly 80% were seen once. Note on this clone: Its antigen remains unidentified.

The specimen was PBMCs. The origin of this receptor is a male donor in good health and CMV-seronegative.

CDR3 in amino acids: CASSSPERGPYEQYF. The CDR3 DNA follows: TGTGCCAGCAGCTCGCCGGAGCGGGGTCCGTACGAGCAGTACTTC. V is TRBV7-3 and J is TRBJ2-7; 7 bases match TRBD2. CDR3 length: 15 residues. Trimming removed 4 bases from V and 4 bases from J; junction bases left unmatched: 10. Germline-derived CDR1 and CDR2 are SGHTA and FQGTGA.